This paragraph covers one T cell receptor beta chain sequence. The assay was immunoSEQ multiplex PCR, and TCRdb's table has in-frame clones only and misses some. The data contain around 220,000 clones, 65% to 85% of them seen just once; the ten biggest clones take up 6.5% to 8.5%. The CDR3 length is 14 residues. Trimming removed 10 bases from V and 2 bases from J, with 15 bases in between. Looked up from germline, CDR1 is SNHLY and CDR2 is FYNNEI. These data are taken from a study of blood T cell repertoires in COVID-19. Study at large: From the United States, Italy and Spain came samples of acute and convalescent COVID-19. T cells, B-cell-depleted T cells, or PBMCs provided the cDNA or gDNA that served as material.

Living in 24 US areas, the participants were between about 18 and 90 years of age. Grouping used clinical history reported by participants in a survey and questionnaire. The source is a woman between 40 and 50 years old with acute COVID-19. The chain couples TRBV2 to TRBJ1-5; perhaps TRBD1 as D (6 bases). Sequencing was performed on PBMCs or T cells enriched from blood (not recorded which). The CDR3 reads CATSQGSGNQPQHF. In nucleotides, the CDR3 is TGTGCCACCTCACAGGGAAGTGGCAATCAGCCCCAGCATTTT. Full variable domain (outside the CDR3, taken from reference TRBV2 and TRBJ1-5): EPEVTQTPSHQVTQMGQEVILRCVPISNHLYFYWYRQILGQKVEFLVSFYNNEISEKSEIFDDQFSVERPDGSNFTLKIRSTKLEDSAMYFCATSQGSGNQPQHFGDGTRLSIL.